This TCR beta chain was recovered during a study of OX40 agonist ivuxolimab in advanced cancers. The study in broad terms: Ivuxolimab, which targeted the costimulatory receptor OX40 (CD134), was an agonistic, fully human IgG2 monoclonal antibody. Intravenous ivuxolimab was administered to patients every 2 weeks at six dose levels: 0.01, 0.1, 0.3, 1.5, 3 and 10 mg/kg. Among the 52 dose-escalation patients, approximately 20 had hepatocellular carcinoma, roughly 15 melanoma, 9 renal cell carcinoma and 9 head and neck cancer. In the dose-escalation cohort, 82.7% of patients were male, and the mean age was approximately 60 years, with a range of roughly 20 to 85. Patients were allowed to have had prior anti-PD-1, anti-PD-L1 or anti-CTLA-4 therapy, and 40% to 45% of the dose-escalation patients had been treated with checkpoint inhibitors. Partial responses occurred in three dose-escalation patients: two with cutaneous melanoma and one with hepatocellular carcinoma. Peripheral TCRbeta sequencing was intended to test whether TCR sequence diversity was altered and clonal T-cell expansion was caused by ivuxolimab. The paper covers the monotherapy dose-escalation part of the phase I ivuxolimab trial, which included N = 52 patients. Broader findings and caveats from the paper: Clonal expansion of both CD4+ and CD8+ blood T cells was observed from baseline to week 6 at doses 0.1 to 3.0 mg/kg. After ivuxolimab, CD8+ T cells had more expanded clones than CD4+ T cells on average. In the 0.1-3.0 mg/kg groups, partial responders were among the patients with the lowest normalized peripheral clonal expansion, particularly in CD8+ T cells. Low levels of normalized T-cell clonal expansion were also shown by some nonresponding patients. The antigen specificity of the peripheral T cells that underwent clonal expansion was not determined.

As concerns this clone: The antigen it recognizes is unknown. No qualities accompany the bases; no much larger clone lies one base away.

The trial excluded patients who had a history of autoimmune disease or who were on systemic immunosuppression. Peripheral blood for TCR sequencing was collected from all dose cohorts at baseline, on cycle 4 day 1, and on cycle 7 day 1. The samples were taken from a phase I, first-in-human, multicenter, open-label dose-escalation trial of ivuxolimab. Adults with locally advanced or metastatic melanoma, renal cell carcinoma, hepatocellular carcinoma or head and neck squamous cell carcinoma were enrolled in the trial. CD4+ and CD8+ T cells were sorted separately from peripheral blood before TCR sequencing. CDR3 length: 14 amino acids, cysteine to phenylalanine. The sequence is cut down to CDR3 DNA, 42 bases in frame from base 1. The CDR1 and CDR2 encoded by the germline V gene are SGHTA and FQGNSA. The junction carries 11 bases between V and J, which are trimmed by 1 base and 7 bases respectively. For sequencing of the TCRbeta CDR3 region, genomic DNA was extracted from the sorted cells. The immunoSEQ Assay was used for sequencing of TCRbeta CDR3 regions. The immuneACCESS repertoire file appears here via TCRdb, limited to in-frame rearrangements. These files lack a portion of the clones; in checked studies, under half of the deficit traces to unresolved V genes, and the cause of the others is not known. This sample holds fewer than 90,000 clones; around 90% were observed only once. The ten largest clones capture under 3% of the sample.

The rearranged chain carries TRBV7-2 and TRBJ1-5, and TRBD1 may be the D gene, going by 5 matching bases. The receptor was derived from an adult with an advanced solid tumor such as melanoma, head and neck, liver or kidney cancer. The sequences come from CD4+ or CD8+ T cells sorted from blood, collected in a trial of the OX40 agonist ivuxolimab. The CDR3 has the sequence CASSLGGAWQPQHF. The nucleotide sequence reads as follows: TGTGCCAGCAGCTTAGGGGGCGCTTGGCAGCCCCAGCATTTT. Extended through the reference TRBV7-2 and TRBJ1-5 proteins, this CDR3 yields the full variable domain: GAGVSQSPSNKVTEKGKDVELRCDPISGHTALYWYRQSLGQGLEFLIYFQGNSAPDKSGLPSDRFSAERTGGSVSTLTIQRTQQEDSAVYLCASSLGGAWQPQHFGDGTRLSIL.